What follows are 22 T cell receptor beta chains derived from one specimen sequenced in a study of radiotherapy plus CTLA-4 blockade in lung cancer. TCRdb keeps only in-frame clones here, not all; method: immunoSEQ multiplex PCR. The sample lists about 90,000 clones; around 86% were seen once. The material was peripheral blood, obtained from a patient treated with radiotherapy plus ipilimumab. These receptors all stem from a human donor with non-small cell lung cancer that progressed on radiotherapy plus ipilimumab.

The J gene is TRBJ2-3, the V gene TRBV7-2; tentative D call: TRBD2 (7 bases). Trimming stripped 6 bases from V and 2 bases from J, with 21 bases between. Germline V CDR1 and CDR2: SGHTA, FQGNSA. This CDR3 has 17 amino acids. CDR3 nucleotides: TGTGCCAGCAGTTCCAGAACAGGGCGGGGGTACACAGATACGCAGTATTTT. Protein sequence: CASSSRTGRGYTDTQYF.

Of note for this clone: This sample also contains other DNA sequences that code for the same CDR3. The rearrangement uses TRBV5-1 and TRBJ2-7; tentatively, D is TRBD1 (5 bases). With 4 bases removed from V and 3 bases from J, the gap between germline ends came to 11 bases. Germline CDR1 and CDR2: SGHRS and YFSETQ. This CDR3 region has 13 residues. The chain's CDR3 is CASSEQGFYEQYF. The CDR3 nucleotides are TGCGCCAGCAGCGAGCAGGGCTTCTACGAGCAGTACTTC.

V and J are TRBV5-1 and TRBJ2-2; D remains unclear. Per germline, CDR1 SGHRS and CDR2 YFSETQ. V was pared by 3 bases and J by 0 bases, with 9 bases between. The CDR3 extends over 15 amino acids. The CDR3 loop is CASSSGWANTGELFF. The CDR3 DNA reads as TGCGCCAGCAGCTCGGGCTGGGCGAACACCGGGGAGCTGTTTTTT.

The chain joins TRBV19 to TRBJ1-1; D may be TRBD1 (5 bases). This CDR3 spans 11 amino acids. Germline CDR1 and CDR2: LNHDA and SQIVND (reference sequence). Deletions cut 4 bases from V and 10 bases from J, with 10 bases between. CDR3 protein: CASSTGFVAFF. The CDR3 DNA sequence: TGTGCCAGTAGTACAGGGTTTGTAGCTTTCTTT. The entire variable domain, with the rest obtained from reference TRBV19 and TRBJ1-1, is as follows: DGGITQSPKYLFRKEGQNVTLSCEQNLNHDAMYWYRQDPGQGLRLIYYSQIVNDFQKGDIAEGYSVSREKKESFPLTVTSAQKNPTAFYLCASSTGFVAFFGQGTRLTVV.

This clone has only a few counts. The chain links TRBV5-1 to TRBJ2-7; D possibly corresponds to TRBD1 (6 bases). The CDR3 totals 14 residues. Germline V CDR1 and CDR2: SGHRS, YFSETQ. V gave up 2 bases and J gave up 2 bases, with 11 bases separating them. CDR3 nucleotide sequence: TGCGCCAGCAGCTTCCAGGGGCCCCCCTACGAGCAGTACTTC. Amino acids: CASSFQGPPYEQYF. The full variable domain, its missing parts supplied by reference TRBV5-1 and TRBJ2-7, is KAGVTQTPRYLIKTRGQQVTLSCSPISGHRSVSWYQQTPGQGLQFLFEYFSETQRNKGNFPGRFSGRQFSNSRSEMNVSTLELGDSALYLCASSFQGPPYEQYFGPGTRLTVT.

The rearrangement links TRBV30 to TRBJ2-3; D remains ambiguous. Trimming cost V 3 bases and J 2 bases, with 15 bases left between them. Germline V lookup: CDR1 GTSNPN, CDR2 SVGIG (reference sequence). The CDR3 spans 15 residues. DNA of the CDR3: TGTGCCTGGAGAATGCGTGGATTACCCACAGATACGCAGTATTTT. It yields the protein CAWRMRGLPTDTQYF.

V gene TRBV6-1 combines with J gene TRBJ2-5; 11 bases are a match to TRBD2. Germline assignment: CDR1 MNHNS and CDR2 SASEGT. Trimming took 6 bases from V and 4 from J; bases not matched to a gene: 7. This CDR3 is built from 15 residues. The CDR3 loop is CASRPLLAGGETQYF. DNA of the CDR3: TGTGCCAGCAGACCCCTCCTAGCGGGGGGAGAGACCCAGTACTTC.

The V and J genes are TRBV11-3 and TRBJ2-7; 12 nucleotides align to TRBD2. V was clipped by 5 bases and J by 2 bases; unmatched bases: 19. Germline values: CDR1 SGHNT, CDR2 YENEEA. The CDR3 runs to 20 residues. The CDR3 loop is CASSRETHGTSGQPPYEQYF. The CDR3, as DNA: TGTGCCAGCAGCCGAGAAACCCACGGGACTAGCGGGCAACCACCCTACGAGCAGTACTTC.

This chain links TRBV5-4 with TRBJ2-1; 9 bases map to TRBD2. Germline V gives CDR1 SGHNT, CDR2 YYREEE (reference sequence). The V segment lost 0 bases and the J segment 9 bases; nucleotides outside the gene matches: 13. This CDR3 region has 17 residues. CDR3 region: CASSLGGASGKYGEQFF. The CDR3 nucleotides read TGTGCCAGCAGCTTGGGAGGGGCTAGCGGGAAATATGGTGAGCAGTTCTTC.

J is TRBJ2-3 and V is TRBV11-3; D remains unclear. Trimming removed 0 bases from V and 3 bases from J, with 4 bases in between. The CDR3 is 13 residues long. Germline CDR1 reads SGHNT; CDR2 reads YENEEA. This CDR3 reads CASSLDVTDTQYF. Here the CDR3 DNA reads TGTGCCAGCAGCTTAGACGTAACAGATACGCAGTATTTT.

V gene TRBV7-6 combines with J gene TRBJ2-1, with 10 bases fitting TRBD2. With 6 bases clipped from V and 0 bases from J, the junction kept 20 bases outside the gene matches. Germline V gives CDR1 SGHVS, CDR2 FNYEAQ. The CDR3 is 21 residues long. DNA for the CDR3: TGTGCCAGCAGACATAGGTCCCTAGCGGGAGACTCTTCTCCCTCCTACAATGAGCAGTTCTTC. This gives the protein CASRHRSLAGDSSPSYNEQFF. Full variable domain (rest looked up from reference TRBV7-6 and TRBJ2-1): GAGVSQSPRYKVTKRGQDVALRCDPISGHVSLYWYRQALGQGPEFLTYFNYEAQQDKSGLPNDRFSAERPEGSISTLTIQRTEQRDSAMYRCASRHRSLAGDSSPSYNEQFFGPGTRLTVL.

CDR3 DNA: TGTGCCAGCAGTCGGGGACTAGCAGGAGGGCAGGAGCAGTTCTTC. It translates to CASSRGLAGGQEQFF. V and J are TRBV5-8 and TRBJ2-1; 9 bases fit TRBD2. Germline V gene lookup returns CDR1 SGHTS and CDR2 YDEGEE. Unmatched junction bases numbered 13, after V lost 5 bases and J lost 10 bases. There are 15 residues in the CDR3.

This clone occurred once. V usage is TRBV4-1 and J usage is TRBJ1-5; D is undetermined. The CDR3 consists of 15 residues. Germline V lookup: CDR1 MGHRA, CDR2 YSYEKL. V shed 8 bases and J shed 0 bases, with 14 bases lying between them. The CDR3 loop reads CASEHTLHSNQPQHF. In DNA form, the CDR3 reads TGCGCCAGCGAACATACACTTCATAGCAATCAGCCCCAGCATTTT.

V gene TRBV5-6 combines with J gene TRBJ1-2; 9 bases align to TRBD1. Losses at the gene ends were 3 bases for V and 4 bases for J; bases not matched to a gene: 4. Germline V gives CDR1 SGHDT, CDR2 YYEEEE. The CDR3 runs 14 residues. The CDR3 coding sequence is TGTGCCAGCAGCTACAGGGGGCCCGGCTATGGCTACACCTTC. It is translated as CASSYRGPGYGYTF.

V and J are TRBV7-2 and TRBJ1-3, with D maybe TRBD1 (6 bases). The V gene's germline CDR1 is SGHTA and CDR2 FQGNSA. Deletions cut 1 base from V and 0 bases from J, with 10 bases between. The CDR3 runs 16 residues. This CDR3 reads CASSLDSGASGNTIYF. The CDR3 DNA is TGTGCCAGCAGCTTAGATTCGGGGGCCTCTGGAAACACCATATATTTT.

The J gene is TRBJ1-2, the V gene TRBV6-6; D call uncertain. Per the germline V gene, CDR1 is MNHNY and CDR2 is SVGAGI (reference sequence). V was pared by 2 bases and J by 5 bases, with 3 bases between. CDR3 size: 11 residues. The CDR3 DNA reads as TGTGCCAGCAGTTACCTTTATGGCTACACCTTC. Translation gives CASSYLYGYTF.

Turning to this clone: At one end the junction does not follow the germline gene, possibly because of a read error. This chain uses TRBV28 with TRBJ1-2; 7 nucleotides line up with TRBD1. CDR3 length: 16 amino acids. The germline V gene encodes CDR1 MDHEN and CDR2 SYDVKM. The CDR3 sequence: CASSFSRGRSKYGYTF. Written as DNA, the CDR3 is TGTGCCAGCAGTTTTTCCAGGGGGAGATCTAAGTATGGCTACACCTTC.

The chain carries TRBV6-1 and TRBJ1-5; 7 bases map to TRBD1. The CDR3 is 13 residues long. Germline values: CDR1 MNHNS, CDR2 SASEGT. Trimming cost V 5 bases and J 7 bases; bases outside gene matches: 5. CDR3 sequence reads: CASSPGQAQPQHF. DNA of the CDR3: TGTGCCAGCAGTCCAGGACAGGCCCAGCCCCAGCATTTT.

The rearrangement joins TRBV7-2 to TRBJ2-1, with a tentative D call TRBD2 (6 bases). Germline CDR1 SGHTA, CDR2 FQGNSA. Trimming pared 1 base from V and 4 bases from J, leaving 17 bases between. The CDR3 spans 17 residues. This CDR3 is CASSLGPGTSGYNEQFF. In DNA, the CDR3 is TGTGCCAGCAGCTTAGGGCCCGGGACTTCTGGATACAATGAGCAGTTCTTC.

This chain links TRBV29-1 with TRBJ1-1; D call uncertain. CDR1 and CDR2 (germline): SQVTM, ANQGSEA. The germline V and J ends were trimmed by 4 bases and 6 bases, with 12 bases remaining between them. The CDR3 contains 12 residues. The CDR3 region has the DNA TGCAGCGTTGTATCCGTAGCTGCTGAAGCTTTCTTT. Protein sequence: CSVVSVAAEAFF.

V gene TRBV6-5 combines with J gene TRBJ2-7; tentative D call: TRBD1 (6 bases). The length of the CDR3 is 15 residues. Germline CDR1 MNHEY, CDR2 SVGAGI. Trimming stripped 0 bases from V and 0 bases from J, with 9 bases between. CDR3 sequence: CASSYSQGSSYEQYF. The CDR3 DNA sequence: TGTGCCAGCAGTTACTCGCAGGGGAGCTCCTACGAGCAGTACTTC.

The chain uses TRBV13 and TRBJ1-1; 9 bases align to TRBD1. This CDR3 has 15 residues. CDR1 PRHDT and CDR2 FYEKMQ come from the germline V gene (reference sequence). Trimming cost V 8 bases and J 4 bases; bases outside gene matches: 11. The CDR3 loop is CASWAGDRVLTEAFF. The CDR3 DNA reads TGTGCCAGCTGGGCGGGGGACAGGGTACTCACTGAAGCTTTCTTT.